A single sample gave rise to the 18 T cell receptor beta chains below, sequenced in a study of cytomegalovirus exposure and HLA in healthy donors. The study ran its PCR with 60 Vbeta and 13 Jbeta primers. Repertoires were generated with immunoSEQ multiplex PCR, while TCRdb's copy carries only in-frame clones and drops some. The table includes under 200,000 clones, 65% to 85% detected once. Sequenced: PBMCs. The source is a man in his 60s in good health and CMV-seronegative.

In nucleotides, the CDR3 is TGTGCCAGCAGTGCAGGACAGGGGGTGTACGAGCAGTACTTC. Protein: CASSAGQGVYEQYF. The chain is built from TRBV27 and TRBJ2-7; 10 positions match TRBD1. With 5 bases clipped from V and 4 bases from J, the junction kept 5 bases outside the gene matches. The CDR3 extends over 14 amino acids. Germline values: CDR1 MNHEY, CDR2 SMNVEV (reference sequence).

Details on this clone: Other DNA sequences of this sample code for an identical CDR3. CDR3 sequence: CASSDRGINYGYTF. The CDR3 region has the DNA TGTGCCAGCAGTGATAGGGGGATTAACTATGGCTACACCTTC. The J gene is TRBJ1-2, the V gene TRBV2, with D perhaps TRBD1 (6 bases). The CDR3 is 14 amino acids. Germline CDR1 SNHLY, CDR2 FYNNEI. The V end lost 3 bases, the J end lost 1 base, and 9 bases lay between the germline ends.

The rearrangement links TRBV4-2 to TRBJ1-2; weak D call: TRBD1 (5 bases). Trimming removed 7 bases from V and 4 bases from J, with 19 bases in between. Germline CDR1 reads LGHNA; CDR2 reads YNFKEQ. The CDR3 contains 15 residues. The CDR3 region is CASTSERGIGYGYTF. The CDR3 nucleotides read TGTGCCAGCACTTCAGAAAGGGGTATAGGCTATGGCTACACCTTC.

The genes are TRBV25-1 and TRBJ2-2; 11 nucleotides align to TRBD1. The trim removed 6 bases at V and 3 bases at J, leaving 9 bases unmatched. The CDR3 is 17 residues long. Germline V gene sequence: CDR1 MGHDK, CDR2 SYGVNS. CDR3 sequence reads: CASRGSRTGGDTGELFF. For the CDR3, the DNA is TGTGCCAGCAGAGGTTCTCGGACAGGGGGCGACACCGGGGAGCTGTTTTTT.

The rearrangement uses TRBV5-1 and TRBJ2-1, with 8 bases identical to TRBD1. The J segment lost 8 bases and the V segment lost 5 bases, leaving 12 bases of the junction unmatched. CDR1 and CDR2 from the germline V gene are SGHRS and YFSETQ. The CDR3 is 15 amino acids. CDR3 in DNA: TGCGCCAGCAGGATGACCGGGACAGGCTTATATGAGCAGTTCTTC. Encoded protein: CASRMTGTGLYEQFF.

The chain carries TRBV7-2 and TRBJ2-3; 11 nucleotides agree with TRBD2. V lost 6 bases, J lost 7 bases, and 9 bases stayed unmatched. Germline CDR1 SGHTA, CDR2 FQGNSA. The CDR3 covers 15 residues. This CDR3 reads CASSPAASGRYTQYF. The CDR3 region has the DNA TGTGCCAGCAGTCCCGCGGCTAGCGGGAGGTATACGCAGTATTTT.

The chain recombines TRBV2 with TRBJ1-1; TRBD1 agrees at 10 bases. The CDR3 sequence is 16 residues long. Losses at the gene ends were 6 bases for V and 0 bases for J; bases not matched to a gene: 7. Per germline, CDR1 SNHLY and CDR2 FYNNEI. The CDR3 DNA reads as TGTGCCAGCAGAGCCGGGACAGGGGACGTGAACACTGAAGCTTTCTTT. It codes for CASRAGTGDVNTEAFF. The whole variable domain, remainder taken from reference TRBV2 and TRBJ1-1, is EPEVTQTPSHQVTQMGQEVILRCVPISNHLYFYWYRQILGQKVEFLVSFYNNEISEKSEIFDDQFSVERPDGSNFTLKIRSTKLEDSAMYFCASRAGTGDVNTEAFFGQGTRLTVV.

V and J are TRBV28 and TRBJ2-5; tentative D call: TRBD2 (6 bases). Trimming took off 7 bases at V and 1 base at J, with 13 bases between the two ends. The CDR3 spans 14 residues. From germline, CDR1 is MDHEN and CDR2 SYDVKM. The CDR3 spells CASTPPSAQETQYF. The CDR3, as DNA: TGTGCCAGCACGCCGCCTAGCGCCCAAGAGACCCAGTACTTC.

The rearrangement joins TRBV15 to TRBJ1-1; unclear D gene. Germline V gives CDR1 LNHNV, CDR2 YYDKDF (reference sequence). Trimming took 8 bases from V and 3 from J, leaving 13 bases between them. This CDR3 has 13 residues. CDR3 region: CATLEGGYTEAFF. The CDR3 nucleotides read TGTGCCACCCTGGAGGGAGGTTACACTGAAGCTTTCTTT.

Regarding this clone: One end of the junction fails to match germline, which may point to a read error. The chain combines TRBV6-5 with TRBJ1-5, with D perhaps TRBD1 (6 bases). Germline loops: CDR1 MNHEY, CDR2 SVGAGI. The CDR3 sequence is 15 residues long. CDR3 sequence reads: CASRGKGVSNQPQNF. The CDR3 DNA sequence: TGTGCCAGCAGAGGGAAGGGGGTCAGCAATCAGCCCCAGAATTTT.

V usage is TRBV7-2 and J usage is TRBJ2-2; 11 bases are shared with TRBD2. The CDR3 contains 19 residues. The trim removed 1 base at V and 5 bases at J, leaving 12 bases unmatched. Germline CDR1 is SGHTA and CDR2 is FQGNSA. In DNA form, the CDR3 reads TGTGCCAGCAGCTTAGTGCCCGTAGCGGGAGGGCCGGGAACCGGGGAGCTGTTTTTT. Encoded protein: CASSLVPVAGGPGTGELFF.

This clone has more than one count but fewer than ten. The chain carries TRBV5-1 and TRBJ2-4, with D possibly being TRBD2 (6 bases). Germline V gene sequence: CDR1 SGHRS, CDR2 YFSETQ. The germline V and J ends were trimmed by 5 bases and 9 bases, with 18 bases remaining between them. This CDR3 comprises 14 residues. CDR3 nucleotides: TGCGCCAGCAGGACGGATGCGGGATTGAGCATTCAGTACTTC. It specifies CASRTDAGLSIQYF.

The J gene is TRBJ1-6, the V gene TRBV2; D not resolved. Germline V gives CDR1 SNHLY, CDR2 FYNNEI. Deletions cut 6 bases from V and 4 bases from J, with 10 bases between. The length of the CDR3 is 14 residues. The chain's CDR3 is CASSSTGYNSPLHF. CDR3 sequence (DNA): TGTGCCAGCAGCTCAACGGGATATAATTCACCCCTCCACTTT.

There are a few counts of this clone. The CDR3 is CASSLATRTASYEQYF. CDR3 nucleotides: TGTGCCAGCAGCTTAGCCACCAGGACAGCCTCCTACGAGCAGTACTTC. This chain connects TRBV11-2 to TRBJ2-7; TRBD1 might be the D (6 bases). V lost 1 base and J lost 0, with 13 bases in between. CDR3 length equals 16 residues. Germline V lookup: CDR1 SGHAT, CDR2 FQNNGV.

The chain couples TRBV4-2 to TRBJ1-4; unclear D gene. V lost 1 base to trimming and J lost 8 bases, with 8 bases between them. Per germline, CDR1 LGHNA and CDR2 YNFKEQ. The CDR3 spans 13 residues. The CDR3 bases are TGTGCCAGCAGCCAAGGGCCTGCCGAAAAACTGTTTTTT. Amino acids: CASSQGPAEKLFF.

This clone showed up just a few times. The chain recombines TRBV5-4 with TRBJ2-5; the D gene is possibly TRBD1 (6 bases). The germline V gene has CDR1 SGHNT and CDR2 YYREEE (reference sequence). The length of the CDR3 is 13 residues. The germline V and J ends were trimmed by 4 bases and 4 bases, with 11 bases remaining between them. The CDR3 DNA is TGTGCCAGCAGCCGAGAACAGGGAGAGACCCAGTACTTC. This gives the protein CASSREQGETQYF. Together with reference TRBV5-4 and TRBJ2-5, the CDR3 gives the full variable domain: ETGVTQSPTHLIKTRGQQVTLRCSSQSGHNTVSWYQQALGQGPQFIFQYYREEENGRGNFPPRFSGLQFPNYSSELNVNALELDDSALYLCASSREQGETQYFGPGTRLLVL.

This sequence joins TRBV28 and TRBJ2-7, with a possible D match to TRBD1 (5 bases). Per germline, CDR1 MDHEN and CDR2 SYDVKM. There are 13 residues in the CDR3. V was clipped by 4 bases and J by 2 bases, with 9 bases between them. The CDR3 DNA follows: TGTGCCAGCAGTTGGGCAGGGACCTACGAGCAGTACTTC. This gives the protein CASSWAGTYEQYF.

V and J are TRBV5-1 and TRBJ2-1; 8 nucleotides align to TRBD1. Unmatched junction bases numbered 2, after V lost 1 base and J lost 2 bases. The CDR3 runs 15 residues. CDR1 and CDR2 from the germline V gene are SGHRS and YFSETQ. In DNA form, the CDR3 reads TGCGCCAGCAGCTTGAGGACAGGGCCCTACAATGAGCAGTTCTTC. Translating it yields CASSLRTGPYNEQFF.